The rows below give T cell receptor beta chains drawn from one sample of a study of regulatory T cells in long-lasting Graves disease. Using its own MiXCR run on the multiplex PCR reads, TCRdb lists one record per CDR3 protein. Of under 450,000 distinct CDR3 sequences in the sample, around 23% were seen once. Here the sequenced sample was peripheral blood mononuclear cells (PBMCs), taken when the disease was refractory, from a patient treated with antithyroid drugs. Receptors originate from a woman aged 40 to 50 with Graves disease. Each CDR3 is given with its conserved first and last residue. A D gene is named only where the DNA matches it firmly. Clone size, where shown, is once, few, many, or a class for clones that have expanded.

v_call	j_call	d_call	clone_size	cdr3_aa	cdr3_nt
TRBV28	TRBJ1-5	TRBD1	.	CASSSGTGGQPQHF	TGTGCCAGCAGTTCCGGGACAGGGGGCCAGCCCCAGCATTTT
TRBV7-8	TRBJ1-2	.	many	CASSVEATTYGYTF	TGTGCCAGCAGCGTCGAAGCGACTACCTATGGCTACACCTTC
TRBV20-1	TRBJ2-1	.	.	CSALRRGREQFF	TGCAGTGCTCTTCGCAGGGGACGGGAGCAGTTCTTC
TRBV28	TRBJ1-5	.	many	CASREGGYQPQHF	TGTGCCAGCAGGGAAGGAGGTTATCAGCCCCAGCATTTT
TRBV6-1	TRBJ1-5	TRBD1	many	CATRDRRGYSNQPQHF	TGTGCCACCCGGGACAGGAGGGGCTATAGCAATCAGCCCCAGCATTTT
TRBV5-1	TRBJ1-1	.	.	CASSLGNRGMNTEAFF	TGCGCCAGCAGCTTGGGCAACCGGGGTATGAACACTGAAGCTTTCTTT
TRBV12-3/TRBV12-4	TRBJ2-3	TRBD2	few	CASRPPSAGVKADTQYF	TGTGCCAGCAGACCTCCTTCAGCGGGAGTCAAGGCAGATACGCAGTATTTT
TRBV6-1	TRBJ1-4	.	many	CASLKDGNEKLFF	TGTGCCAGCCTAAAGGACGGTAATGAAAAACTGTTTTTT
TRBV5-1	TRBJ1-1	.	few	CASSFSGVPGAFF	TGCGCCAGCAGCTTTTCGGGGGTCCCGGGAGCTTTCTTT
TRBV20-1	TRBJ2-7	TRBD2	few	CSARDSSGRSYEQYF	TGCAGTGCTAGAGATTCTAGCGGGAGGTCCTACGAGCAGTACTTC
TRBV28	TRBJ1-6	.	many	CASSLRALNSPLHF	TGTGCCAGCAGTCTCCGGGCCCTCAATTCACCCCTCCACTTT
TRBV2	TRBJ2-2	.	once	CASNGELGTGELFF	TGTGCCAGCAATGGGGAGTTGGGAACCGGGGAGCTGTTTTTT
TRBV11-2	TRBJ2-2	.	few	CASSPRWPAGRGSTGELFF	TGTGCCAGCAGCCCAAGGTGGCCAGCGGGGAGGGGGAGCACCGGGGAGCTGTTTTTT
TRBV28	TRBJ2-7	TRBD1	many	CASSSPGQGAGEQYF	TGTGCCAGCAGTTCCCCGGGACAGGGGGCTGGTGAGCAGTACTTC
TRBV4-1	TRBJ1-5	.	few	CASSQVDVPAPQHF	TGCGCCAGCAGCCAAGTGGACGTCCCCGCGCCCCAGCATTTT
TRBV24-1	TRBJ2-2	.	once	CATSEPPGEGTGELFF	TGTGCCACCAGTGAACCCCCGGGAGAGGGCACCGGGGAGCTGTTTTTT
TRBV27	TRBJ2-5	.	few	CASSIGASPILETQYF	TGTGCCAGCAGTATCGGGGCTTCCCCCATATTGGAGACCCAGTACTTC
TRBV5-1	TRBJ2-2	TRBD2	.	CASSFGSSGSFGELFF	TGCGCCAGCAGCTTTGGTAGTAGCGGGAGTTTCGGGGAGCTGTTTTTT
TRBV28	TRBJ1-5	.	many	CASSLQQGSNQPQHF	TGTGCCAGCAGTTTACAACAGGGAAGCAATCAGCCCCAGCATTTT
TRBV6-1	TRBJ2-7	TRBD1	many	CASSRQGINEQYF	TGTGCCAGCAGTCGACAGGGTATTAACGAGCAGTACTTC
TRBV6-1	TRBJ2-7	.	.	CASSEVGPIFSYEQYF	TGTGCCAGCAGTGAAGTGGGACCGATATTCTCCTACGAGCAGTACTTC
TRBV6-2/TRBV6-3	TRBJ2-2	.	.	CAIRTRTGELFF	TGTGCCATTCGGACGCGGACCGGGGAGCTGTTTTTT
TRBV28	TRBJ2-5	TRBD1	many	CASSLIGQGARETQYF	TGTGCCAGCAGTCTGATTGGACAGGGGGCGAGGGAGACCCAGTACTTC
TRBV6-5	TRBJ2-1	TRBD2	few	CASSYSRLAVMVEQFF	TGTGCCAGCAGTTACTCTCGACTAGCGGTCATGGTTGAGCAGTTCTTC
TRBV6-1	TRBJ1-3	.	.	CASSEGGYTIYF	TGTGCCAGCAGTGAAGGGGGATACACCATATATTTT
TRBV5-6	TRBJ2-5	TRBD2	many	CASSLWREPGETQYF	TGTGCCAGCAGCTTGTGGCGGGAGCCAGGGGAGACCCAGTACTTC
TRBV27	TRBJ2-7	TRBD2	few	CASSLYFPRLATSYEQYF	TGTGCCAGCAGTTTGTACTTCCCCCGACTAGCTACCTCCTACGAGCAGTACTTC
TRBV7-2	TRBJ1-2	TRBD1	.	CASSPHVGTGAYGYTF	TGTGCCAGCAGCCCCCATGTCGGGACAGGGGCCTATGGCTACACCTTC
TRBV19	TRBJ2-2	.	.	CASSILKAPGTNTGELFF	TGTGCCAGTAGTATTCTCAAGGCTCCTGGAACGAACACCGGGGAGCTGTTTTTT
TRBV11-1	TRBJ1-6	TRBD1	many	CASSSDRGYNSPLHF	TGTGCCAGCAGCTCCGACAGGGGATATAATTCACCCCTCCACTTT
TRBV19	TRBJ2-7	TRBD2	few	CASSKAGTSNSAAF	TGTGCCAGTAGCAAAGCCGGGACTAGCAACTCTGCGGCTTTC
TRBV29-1	TRBJ2-2	.	few	CSVEGLLAGELFF	TGCAGCGTTGAAGGGCTCCTCGCCGGGGAGCTGTTTTTT
TRBV5-5	TRBJ2-5	.	many	CASRGRGQETQYF	TGTGCCAGCAGGGGGAGGGGGCAAGAGACCCAGTACTTC
TRBV28	TRBJ2-7	.	many	CASRPAALYRNLTSYEQYF	TGTGCCAGCAGGCCCGCAGCCCTTTACAGGAACCTCACCTCCTACGAGCAGTACTTC
TRBV6-5	TRBJ2-5	.	many	CASSYVGLGGKETQYF	TGTGCCAGCAGTTACGTGGGATTGGGAGGCAAAGAGACCCAGTACTTC
TRBV6-1	TRBJ2-3	TRBD2	.	CASRQGGRGDTQYF	TGTGCCAGCCGTCAGGGCGGGAGAGGAGATACGCAGTATTTT
TRBV29-1	TRBJ1-2	TRBD1	.	CSVPHEGTGQVGYTF	TGCAGCGTTCCGCACGAAGGGACAGGGCAGGTTGGCTACACCTTC
TRBV5-1	TRBJ2-2	TRBD1	.	CASSWGQLYTGELFF	TGCGCCAGCAGCTGGGGACAGCTTTACACCGGGGAGCTGTTTTTT
TRBV11-2	TRBJ2-7	.	few	CASSQRQLYEQYF	TGTGCCAGCAGCCAACGACAGCTCTACGAGCAGTACTTC
TRBV29-1	TRBJ2-5	.	many	CSVGVKGDQETQYF	TGCAGCGTTGGGGTCAAAGGGGACCAAGAGACCCAGTACTTC
TRBV28	TRBJ1-5	TRBD1	many	CASSPDRVQPQHF	TGTGCCAGCAGTCCTGACAGGGTCCAGCCCCAGCATTTT
TRBV29-1	TRBJ2-5	.	many	CSGGAGSLQETQYF	TGCAGCGGAGGGGCAGGGAGTCTCCAAGAGACCCAGTACTTC
TRBV28	TRBJ2-7	.	many	CASSSPGTPHEQYF	TGTGCCAGCAGTTCTCCCGGGACTCCCCACGAGCAGTACTTC